This paragraph reports one TCR beta chain. No antigen is known for it. Base qualities are not provided; no much larger clone lies one nucleotide away. The data derive from a study of blood T cell repertoires in COVID-19 (dated by TCRdb to the early 2020s). About the study as a whole: Samples from collaborators originated in the United States, Italy and Spain and spanned both the acute and convalescent phases of COVID-19. The sample metadata nearly always contained a de-identified subject ID, COVID-19 status, age in years and sex. Deeply sampled blood TCRbeta repertoires from subjects exposed to, actively infected with, or recovered from COVID-19 were included in the dataset. The prospective study material was composed of cDNA or gDNA derived from T cells, B-cell-depleted T cells, or PBMCs. The repertoires were released in a freely available public database intended as a resource for research on the immune response to SARS-CoV-2. The samples were drawn from two sources: the first 160 participants of the ongoing ImmuneRACE study, and 950 to 1,500 subjects contributed by 6 global collaborators. HLA class I and class II types, where available, came from metadata supplied by the sample provider rather than from assay-based typing.

The immunoSEQ Assay, a bias-controlled multiplex PCR, was used to amplify TCRbeta CDR3 regions from genomic DNA. In the original analysis: Nucleated cell counts per sample were estimated from amplification of reference gene primers within the assay. To quantify the absolute abundance of each unique TCRbeta CDR3 rearrangement, sequence reads were collapsed and filtered. For each sample, productive Simpson clonality was calculated as the square root of Simpson's diversity index over productive rearrangements. As stored in TCRdb, this immuneACCESS dataset retains in-frame rearrangements with V and J assigned. A fraction of the clones does not appear; measured against another copy, unresolved V genes explain less than half of the discrepancy, and the remainder lacks a known reason. V, J and clone size are taken as reported in that table, and D and trimming were inferred from the DNA itself. This sample holds 180,000 or so clones; 70% to 90% were observed only once. Approximately 9.9% of the sample belongs to the ten largest clones.

General conclusions and limits of the study: The amount of clinical and demographic metadata varied by source and participant and was provided uncurated.

Each collaborating institution followed its own protocols to collect whole blood in K2EDTA tubes. For TCRbeta analysis, collaborators shipped samples in one of three forms: frozen whole blood, isolated PBMCs, or DNA extracted from either of those sample types. The sample consisted of peripheral blood. This sequence originates from a human donor with active or convalescent COVID-19. The donor label of this sample is uncertain.

This receptor has the CDR3 CASSKAKEGQGASGRANNEQFF. The DNA reads TGTGCCAGCAGCAAAGCGAAAGAAGGACAGGGTGCAAGCGGGAGGGCTAACAATGAGCAGTTCTTC. The V and J segments used are TRBV21-1 and TRBJ2-1; TRBD2 is the table's D call and was not checked against the DNA. TRBV21-1 is marked as a pseudogene. The CDR3 has 22 amino acids, counting the end cysteine and phenylalanine. Only CDR3 DNA is held: 66 bases, read in frame from base 1.